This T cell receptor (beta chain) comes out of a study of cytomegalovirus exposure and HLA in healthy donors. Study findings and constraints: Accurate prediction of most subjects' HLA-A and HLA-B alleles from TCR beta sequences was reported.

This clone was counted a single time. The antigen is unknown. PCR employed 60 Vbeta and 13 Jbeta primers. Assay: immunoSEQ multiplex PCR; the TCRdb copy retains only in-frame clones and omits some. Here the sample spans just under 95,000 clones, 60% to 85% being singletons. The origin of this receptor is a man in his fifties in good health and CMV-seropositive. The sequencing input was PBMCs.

The CDR3 region is CASSSEGGGDTGELFF. The CDR3 bases are TGCGCCAGCAGCTCGGAAGGGGGCGGCGACACCGGGGAGCTGTTTTTT. V is TRBV5-1 and J is TRBJ2-2; 7 bases map to TRBD1. With 3 bases clipped from V and 3 bases from J, the junction kept 8 bases outside the gene matches. Germline V CDR1 and CDR2: SGHRS, YFSETQ. The CDR3 loop spans 16 amino acids.